The rows below give T cell receptor beta chains drawn from one sample of a study of blood T cell repertoires in COVID-19. The method was immunoSEQ multiplex PCR; TCRdb's version includes in-frame clones alone and lacks a portion of them. This table holds 400,000 to 500,000 clones, about 88% found once. The sample taken for sequencing was PBMCs or T cells enriched from blood (not recorded which). All receptors derive from a woman under 30 who had been exposed to COVID-19. The CDR3 runs from the conserved cysteine through the conserved F or W. Each record gives: J gene, V gene, D gene, CDR3 protein, CDR3 DNA. The D gene is left open where the match is weak.

TRBJ1-4,TRBV19,-,CASGTGVAEKLFF,TGTGCCAGTGGAACAGGTGTTGCTGAAAAACTGTTTTTT
TRBJ2-3,TRBV10-3,-,CAINSGTDTQYF,TGTGCCATCAATTCTGGCACAGATACGCAGTATTTT
TRBJ2-3,TRBV15,TRBD2,CATSSLAGGPARGDTQYF,TGTGCCACCAGCAGCCTAGCGGGAGGACCGGCCCGGGGAGATACGCAGTATTTT
TRBJ1-1,TRBV18,-,CASSPGTVNTEAFF,TGTGCCAGCTCACCCGGGACTGTGAACACTGAAGCTTTCTTT
TRBJ2-5,TRBV27,TRBD2,CASSYGGLAGRETQYF,TGTGCCAGCAGTTATGGGGGACTAGCGGGTAGAGAGACCCAGTACTTC
TRBJ2-1,TRBV6-4,TRBD1,CASSVVLGTGGNEQFF,TGTGCCAGCAGTGTTGTCTTAGGGACAGGGGGCAATGAGCAGTTCTTC
TRBJ1-3,TRBV7-2,TRBD1,CASSFGQGTGNTIYF,TGTGCCAGCAGCTTCGGACAGGGCACCGGAAACACCATATATTTT
TRBJ2-2,TRBV11-2,TRBD2,CASSPRLREGGSGELFF,TGTGCCAGCAGCCCACGTCTGCGGGAGGGAGGGAGCGGGGAGCTGTTTTTT
TRBJ2-7,TRBV7-2,-,CASSLAPQGPGFQGQYF,TGTGCCAGCAGCTTAGCGCCCCAGGGCCCGGGCTTTCAGGGGCAGTACTTC
TRBJ2-5,TRBV5-1,TRBD2,CASSLASGSQETQYF,TGCGCCAGCAGCTTGGCTAGCGGCTCACAAGAGACCCAGTACTTC
TRBJ1-3,TRBV6-5,-,CATHTGNTIYF,TGTGCCACCCACACTGGAAACACCATATATTTT
TRBJ1-2,TRBV12-3/TRBV12-4,TRBD1,CASSQDRPYGYTF,TGTGCCAGCAGTCAGGACAGGCCCTATGGCTACACCTTC
TRBJ1-2,TRBV6-5,-,CASSRPDDEGFHTF,TGTGCCAGCAGCAGACCGGATGACGAGGGCTTCCACACCTTC